A single TCR beta chain is shown here with its context. This clonotype showed up just a few times. No cognate antigen has been identified for it. No clone much larger than this one lies a single base away; base qualities are absent. Receptor amplification or capture employed RACE. The instrument was a NextSeq 500. Library preparation attached unique molecular identifiers to individual cDNA molecules for quantitative, reproducible TCR counting. From each blood RNA sample, both TCR alpha and TCR beta chains were sequenced. The paper's data handling went like this. Samples had a median of roughly 99,000 TCRs, with a range from roughly 23,224 to 700,000. The Decombinator software suite was used to annotate the V, J and CDR3 of the TCR reads. For PS versus PT1 abundance plots, all samples were subsampled to the same number of TCRs (28,000). Expanded TCRs were defined as absent before sensitization and observed at least eight times at the 2-week time point. The public sequencing data were trimmed at Q25 with fastp and processed into clonotypes with MiXCR by TCRdb, which kept only in-frame beta chains. Under each unique CDR3 protein, matching rows form one entry showing the most common genes and DNA. The V and J calls follow TCRdb's processing rather than the paper's. Present in this sample are 350,000 to 400,000 distinct CDR3 sequences, about 6% of which were seen just once. The top ten constitute around 5.8% of the sample.

These data originate in a study of human T cells and chemical hapten exposure (dated by TCRdb to the early 2020s). Study-level background: For sensitization, 2% DPC in acetone was applied to a roughly 2 cm by roughly 2 cm area of upper inner arm skin. Approximately 30 alopecia patients provided blood for TCR sequencing at one to four time points (pre-sensitization, 2, 6 and 24 weeks). Libraries were pooled for sequencing, and variation in per-sample TCR yields was attributed mainly to small differences in library volumes within the pool. The patient cohort, mostly female, included alopecia areata with under or over 50% scalp involvement, alopecia totalis and alopecia universalis. Weekly therapeutic DPC doses were additionally applied to the scalp of patients throughout the approximately 24-week study period. In alopecia patients, the study followed how the peripheral blood TCR repertoire changed in vivo over primary and secondary sensitization to diphenylcyclopropenone (DPC), a hapten. Blood was sampled from patients pre-sensitization (week 0) and at 2, 6 and about 24 weeks after DPC sensitization. Patch testing was done on the upper back using Finn chambers containing 0.01% DPC, and results were scored after 6 days according to International Contact Dermatitis Research Group standards.

Study-wide findings and limitations: DPC sensitization did not change how many TCRs were above 1 in 1000 frequency, and no evidence was found of alterations in global repertoire structure. Alopecia, a presumed autoimmune disease, was present in all patients, so the immune response of the patients might differ from that of healthy individuals. Expanded TCRs formed significantly more large CDR3 similarity clusters than pre-sensitization or healthy control sets, consistent with antigen-driven responses. After repeated subsampling, the strength of the expansion versus patch-test correlation and the threshold at which it became significant changed. Patch test score correlated positively with the number of PT1 expanded TCRs, reaching significance at thresholds 8, 16 and 32 but not at 4.

Taken from cysteine to phenylalanine, the CDR3 has 14 residues. CDR3 DNA only is kept here, 42 bases in frame from base 1. After removal of 4 bases from V and 8 bases from J, the junction retains 9 bases not matched to a gene. What this sample's time point label stands for: patch test 2, 6 weeks after DPC sensitization. The treatment or condition label here, explained by the study, means: therapeutic diphenylcyclopropenone sensitization with weekly scalp DPC. At every patch-test visit, the blood draw took place before the patch test was put on. To be eligible, patients had to be aged 18 to 70, diagnosed with alopecia and judged suitable for DPC therapy, while pregnant patients were excluded. Total RNA was extracted from unfractionated whole blood collected in Tempus Blood RNA tubes.

This sample comprised whole blood, obtained in connection with sensitization to the hapten diphenylcyclopropenone (DPC). This clonotype was obtained from a woman between 18 and 29 years old with alopecia areata. Some clones in this sample may be carry-over from other donors' samples. The chain is encoded by TRBV12-3 or TRBV12-4 joined to TRBJ1-2; 8 of the junction bases match TRBD1. The DNA sequence is TGTGCCAGCAGTTGGATCGGACAGGGTGAAGGCTACACCTTC. Protein translation: CASSWIGQGEGYTF.